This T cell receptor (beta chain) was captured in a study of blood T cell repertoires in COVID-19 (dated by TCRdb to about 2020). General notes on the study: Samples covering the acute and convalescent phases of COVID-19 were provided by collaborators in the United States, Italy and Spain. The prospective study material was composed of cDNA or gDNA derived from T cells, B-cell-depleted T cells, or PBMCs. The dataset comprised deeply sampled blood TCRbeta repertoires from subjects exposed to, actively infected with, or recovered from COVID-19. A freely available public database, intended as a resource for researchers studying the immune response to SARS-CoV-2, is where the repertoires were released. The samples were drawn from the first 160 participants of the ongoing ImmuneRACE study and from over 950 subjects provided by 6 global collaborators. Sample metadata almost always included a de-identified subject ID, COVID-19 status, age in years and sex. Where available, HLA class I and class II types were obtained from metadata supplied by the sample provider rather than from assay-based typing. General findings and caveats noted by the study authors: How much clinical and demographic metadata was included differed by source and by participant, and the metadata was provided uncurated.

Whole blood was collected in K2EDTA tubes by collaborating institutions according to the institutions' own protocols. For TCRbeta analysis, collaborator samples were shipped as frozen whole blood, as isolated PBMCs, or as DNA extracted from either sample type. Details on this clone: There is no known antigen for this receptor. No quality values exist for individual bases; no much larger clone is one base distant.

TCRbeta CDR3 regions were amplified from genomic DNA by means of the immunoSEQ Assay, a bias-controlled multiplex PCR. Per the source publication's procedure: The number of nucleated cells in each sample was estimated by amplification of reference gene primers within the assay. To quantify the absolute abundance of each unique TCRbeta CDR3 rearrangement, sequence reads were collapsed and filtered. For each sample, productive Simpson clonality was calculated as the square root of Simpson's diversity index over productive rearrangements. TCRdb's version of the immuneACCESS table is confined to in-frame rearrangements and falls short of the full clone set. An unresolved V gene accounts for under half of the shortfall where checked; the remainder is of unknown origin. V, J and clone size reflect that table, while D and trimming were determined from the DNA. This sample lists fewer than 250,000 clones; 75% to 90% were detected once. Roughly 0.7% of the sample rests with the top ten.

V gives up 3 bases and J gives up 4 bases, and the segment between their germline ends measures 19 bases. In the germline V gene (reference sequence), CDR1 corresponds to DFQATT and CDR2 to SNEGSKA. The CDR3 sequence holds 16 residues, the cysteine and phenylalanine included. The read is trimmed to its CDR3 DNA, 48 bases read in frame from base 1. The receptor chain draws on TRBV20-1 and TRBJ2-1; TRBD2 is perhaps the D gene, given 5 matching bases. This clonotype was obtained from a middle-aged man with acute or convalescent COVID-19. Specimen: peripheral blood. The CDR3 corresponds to CSASRRTYPPYNEQFF. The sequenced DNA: TGCAGTGCTAGTCGCCGGACTTATCCCCCGTACAATGAGCAGTTCTTC.